Sequencing of this T cell receptor (beta chain) was carried out in a study of cytomegalovirus exposure and HLA in healthy donors. This clone came up a few times. Its antigen is not identified. Study-wide results and caveats: Reportedly, HLA-A and HLA-B alleles of most subjects were accurately predicted from TCR beta. In an earlier analysis, in under 700 donors, most V segments appeared productive either ~87% or ~30% of the time.

Primers included in the PCR were 60 Vbeta and 13 Jbeta primers. The repertoire was sequenced with immunoSEQ multiplex PCR; TCRdb's copy has only in-frame clones and lacks some. This table holds 150,000 to 200,000 clones, about 9% found once. Sequencing input: PBMCs. The TCR sequence derives from a woman aged 25 to 39 in good health and CMV-seropositive.

The CDR3: CASNSGGRNQPQHF. In DNA form, the CDR3 reads TGTGCCAGCAACTCGGGGGGGCGAAATCAGCCCCAGCATTTT. This chain joins TRBV6-6 and TRBJ1-5; D possibly corresponds to TRBD1 (6 bases). V was pared by 7 bases and J by 4 bases, with 14 bases between. Germline V gene lookup returns CDR1 MNHNY and CDR2 SVGAGI (reference sequence). The CDR3 is 14 amino acids.